This T cell receptor beta chain was captured in a study of monozygotic twins with inflammatory bowel disease. Each of the TCR libraries took 3,000 to 4,500 ng of total RNA. cDNA for each sample came from eight separate reactions. TCRdb re-called the 5' RACE reads, yielding one record per CDR3 amino acid sequence without DNA. The sample includes more than 350,000 distinct CDR3 sequences. On this clonotype: As yet, its antigen is unknown.

Study-wide results and caveats: Especially with disease activity, IBD patients shared fewer clonotypes with others than healthy twins did.

The CDR3 runs 14 residues. Germline loops: CDR1 SEHNR, CDR2 FQNEAQ (reference sequence). The rearrangement uses TRBV7-9 and TRBJ1-4; TCRdb's D gene call, TRBD1, goes unchecked for lack of DNA. The sequenced sample was blood. This clonotype was sampled from a human donor with ulcerative colitis or Crohn's disease, or a healthy co-twin of an affected twin (not recorded which). The CDR3 here is CASSPGINSEKLFF.